The source of this T cell receptor beta chain is a study of regulatory T cells in long-lasting Graves disease (dated by TCRdb to the early 2020s). Study-level background: In the newly diagnosed Graves' disease group, patients had been taking antithyroid drugs for less than 3 months. Patients with persistent Graves' disease were compared with patients with newly diagnosed Graves' disease using TCR sequencing and RNA sequencing of peripheral blood. TCR sequencing covered some 13 persistent and some 20 newly diagnosed Graves' disease patients, some 33 samples in total. The study took place in China and was registered as a clinical trial. Study-level results and caveats: Persistent patients shared more public clonotypes among themselves (around 2,800) than newly diagnosed patients did (about 900). Because the primary lesion, thyroid tissue, could not be accessed, the study looked at peripheral blood alone. Only the TCR beta chain was sequenced and analyzed. TRBV28, TRBJ1-2 and TRBJ2-5 were preferentially used in persistent disease, while TRBV20-1 and TRBJ2-1 were favored in newly diagnosed disease. Compared with newly diagnosed patients, persistent Graves' disease patients had lower TCR Shannon entropy and fewer highly expanded clones, which suggests clonal expansion. The authors noted that the small sample size was a limitation that may lower accuracy.

The library was generated by multiplex PCR. The sequencer listed for this sample is Illumina HiSeq 4000. To build TCR beta libraries, CDR3 regions were amplified by Arm-PCR using iRepertoire HTBI primers. Before sequencing, the PCR products underwent gel purification. As for the authors' bioinformatics: A total of roughly 67 TRBV and 14 TRBJ segments were identified across samples and were used for gene usage analysis of CDR3 amino acid clonotypes. COPE and FqMerger were used to merge the filtered high-quality paired reads into contigs. BLAST was used to align contigs to the IMGT TRBV, TRBD and TRBJ reference genes, and CDR3 was defined following IMGT. Clonotypes above 0.1% frequency were classified as highly expanded clones. Shannon entropy was used to measure repertoire diversity, and the Gini coefficient was used to measure V-J evenness. Clonotypes shared by more than one individual were considered public. TCRdb reran the public reads through fastp at Q25 and MiXCR, keeping productive beta chains. Each CDR3 protein appears once, grouped with its most common genes and DNA. TCRdb assigned the V and J calls; the authors' analysis was not used. This sample gives hundreds of thousands of distinct CDR3 sequences in total; 15% to 20% of them show up just once. The ten largest clones represent 15% to 20% of the sample.

This clonotype was detected a few times. What this receptor recognizes is not known. No qualities accompany the bases; no much larger clone lies one base away. The intended sense of this specimen's time point label: newly diagnosed GD, antithyroid drugs for less than 3 months. For both TCR sequencing and RNA sequencing, RNA was extracted from PBMCs using TRIzol. Graves' disease was diagnosed according to American Thyroid Association guidelines. Recruitment of patients was carried out at an endocrinology department in Xi'an, China. Each patient gave approximately 10 milliliters of peripheral blood, collected in an EDTA anticoagulant tube. Ficoll Paque Plus density gradient separation was used to isolate PBMCs, and no additional T cell sorting was done. An Agilent 2100 Bioanalyzer and agarose gel were used to check RNA quality, and a NanoDrop 2000 was used to measure RNA concentration. The cysteine opens and the phenylalanine closes a CDR3 of 12 amino acids. Only the CDR3 DNA is retained, 36 bases long and in frame from the first base. V loses 5 bases of germline sequence and J loses 12 bases, and the interval between the two ends is 14 bases. CDR1 and CDR2 were assigned from the germline V gene as MNHNS and SASEGT.

This same sample was also taken into another study, of T cells in Graves' hyperthyroidism and ophthalmopathy. From the second report: Stable Graves' hyperthyroidism was defined as the absence of progression to ophthalmopathy over 18 months of follow-up. The hyperthyroidism patients were between 18 and 65 years old and newly diagnosed, with a disease duration of less than 2 months. Exclusion was applied to patients with uncontrolled infections, other autoimmune diseases, pregnancy or lactation. Diagnoses relied on clinical symptoms, serum thyroxine and TRAb, thyroid ultrasound and orbital computed tomography. A first-round RT-PCR of the TCR CDR3 used the HTBI primer set with the Qiagen OneStep RT-PCR kit. Blood samples also contained most of the expanded thyroid clonotypes (frequency above 0.001), which suggests that blood repertoires may reflect thyroid immune responses. In cross-validation, a model built on a 13 V-J signature told ophthalmopathy apart from stable hyperthyroidism with approximately 90% sensitivity and 81% to 82% specificity, and in testing the same model reached 80%/75%. In validation, the model predicted progression to ophthalmopathy a median of roughly 6.1 months before onset, with 70% to 71% sensitivity and 72.22% specificity. TCR V-J signatures able to tell the groups apart were searched for in a discovery cohort of 90 to 100 patients, of whom more than 40 had Graves' ophthalmopathy and about 60 had stable Graves' hyperthyroidism. An independent validation cohort of under 20 hyperthyroidism patients and 15 or so patients who later progressed to ophthalmopathy tested prospective prediction of ophthalmopathy. For training and testing, the 80 to 100 patients in the discovery cohort were randomly divided in a 7:3 ratio. The study also compared thyroid tissue and blood T-cell repertoires from several Graves' hyperthyroidism patients. Following sampling, methimazole starting at 30 mg daily was given to hyperthyroidism patients, and high-dose intravenous methylprednisolone was given to ophthalmopathy patients. The libraries were constructed in a second round of multiplex PCR and then size-selected and purified. Sequencing of the libraries was done on an Illumina HiSeq2000 using paired-end 100 bp reads. SOAPnuke was used to process the raw data, with reads discarded if the reads contained adapters or uncalled bases, had a mean Phred below 15, or lacked an exact constant-primer or identifier match. COPE v1.2.5 was used to merge the high-quality paired reads, and each unique nucleotide sequence was defined as a clonotype. MiTCR v1.1 was used to align the clonotypes against IMGT TRBV, TRBD and TRBJ reference segments. Analysis was restricted to V-J combinations with a frequency above 0.0001, which covered over 98% of repertoires. A TCS score was defined as the ratio between F50 (clonal expansion) and ExV (chaos), using BLOSUM62-based TCRdist between CDR3 peptides within each V-J. Welch's t-statistics and random forest reduced 450 to 600 V-J features to roughly 13, which were used in a naive Bayes classifier (R e1071). No statistical method was used to fix the sample size in advance, and group allocation was not hidden from the investigators. The paper reports TCR Vbeta CDR3 sequencing of roughly 140 peripheral blood samples: approximately 41 ophthalmopathy, 70 to 85 hyperthyroidism and approximately 17 progressor patients.

The sequence came from a woman aged 25 to 39 with Graves disease. Donor details come from another sample of the same person, matched by shared clones. The rearrangement combines TRBV6-1 with TRBJ2-1; the best D guess is TRBD2, with 5 bases matching. Sample: peripheral blood mononuclear cells (PBMCs), taken at new diagnosis, from a patient treated with antithyroid drugs. The nucleotide sequence reads TGTGCCAGCAGTACCTTGGGAGCAGGGCAGTTCTTC. Its amino acids are CASSTLGAGQFF.